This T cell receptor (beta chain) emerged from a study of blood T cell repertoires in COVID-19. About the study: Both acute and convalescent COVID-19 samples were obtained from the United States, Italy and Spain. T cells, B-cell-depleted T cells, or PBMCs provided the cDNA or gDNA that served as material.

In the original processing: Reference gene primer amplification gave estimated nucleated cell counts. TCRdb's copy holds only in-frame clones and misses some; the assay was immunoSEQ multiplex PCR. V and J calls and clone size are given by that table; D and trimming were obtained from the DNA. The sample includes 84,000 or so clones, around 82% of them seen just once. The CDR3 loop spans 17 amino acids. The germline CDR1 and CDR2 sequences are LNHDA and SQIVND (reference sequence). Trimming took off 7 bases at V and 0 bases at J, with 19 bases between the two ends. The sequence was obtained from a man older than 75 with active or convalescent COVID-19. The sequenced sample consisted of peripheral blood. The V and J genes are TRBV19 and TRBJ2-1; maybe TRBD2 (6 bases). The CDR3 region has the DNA TGTGCCAGTACCCCCCGGGACTCGAGTAACTCCTACAATGAGCAGTTCTTC. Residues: CASTPRDSSNSYNEQFF.